One and the same sample provided the 21 T cell receptor beta chains below, sequenced in a study of cytomegalovirus exposure and HLA in healthy donors (dated by TCRdb to about 2017). To prepare the library, the immunoSEQ multiplex PCR assay was applied. TCRdb stores this immuneACCESS table with in-frame sequences only. Part of the clones is absent; in the studies checked, under half of the shortfall reflects unresolved V genes, and no reason is known for the rest. This sample gives 97,000 or so clones in total; over 85% of them show up just once. The ten biggest clones cover 0.89% of the sample. Sequencing was carried out using PBMCs. The origin of the receptors is a woman aged 18-29 years in good health and CMV-seronegative.

V gene TRBV5-1 combines with J gene TRBJ2-6, with 10 bases matching TRBD2. CDR1 and CDR2 (germline): SGHRS, YFSETQ. CDR3 size: 20 residues. J lost 0 bases, V lost 6 bases, and 15 bases had no gene match. For the CDR3, the DNA is TGCGCCAGCACCTTACTGTCTAGCGGGAGAGCTTCCTCTGGGGCCAACGTCCTGACTTTC. This encodes CASTLLSSGRASSGANVLTF.

The rearrangement joins TRBV10-3 to TRBJ1-3; 9 nucleotides agree with TRBD1. V lost 6 bases and J lost 2; bases outside the gene matches: 5. Germline lookup yields CDR1 ENHRY and CDR2 SYGVKD. The CDR3 sequence is 15 residues long. The CDR3 DNA is TGTGCCATCAGCTTGGGACAGGGCACTGGAAACACCATATATTTT. Translated, it gives CAISLGQGTGNTIYF.

The chain recombines TRBV21-1 with TRBJ2-2; TRBD2, the table's D call, was not compared with the DNA. TRBV21-1 corresponds to a pseudogene. This CDR3 is 14 amino acids long. Written as DNA, the CDR3 is TGTGCCAGCAGCATTTCTAGCTACACCGGGGAGCTGTTTTTT. This encodes CASSISSYTGELFF.

This rearrangement joins TRBV13 to TRBJ1-5, with D unclear. Trimming pared 5 bases from V and 11 bases from J, leaving 16 bases between. The germline CDR1 and CDR2 sequences are PRHDT and FYEKMQ (reference sequence). The CDR3 runs to 13 residues. The CDR3 DNA follows: TGTGCCAGCAGCCCCCGCGGAGTACAAGCCCAGCATTTT. Encoded protein: CASSPRGVQAQHF.

The rearrangement uses TRBV27 and TRBJ2-7, with TRBD1 as a possible D gene (6 bases). Per the germline V gene, CDR1 is MNHEY and CDR2 is SMNVEV (reference sequence). The CDR3 is made up of 15 amino acids. V was cut by 5 bases and J by 4 bases, with 18 bases left in between. The CDR3 nucleotides are TGTGCCAGCAGTCTTTCAGGGGTCGCGCCATACGAGCAGTACTTC. It translates to CASSLSGVAPYEQYF.

The table lists this clone with a count of one. This chain joins TRBV11-3 and TRBJ1-1; D perhaps matches TRBD1 (6 bases). The CDR3 consists of 16 residues. Trimming shortened V by 0 bases and J by 1 base, and 12 bases separated the two germline ends. The germline gives CDR1 SGHNT, CDR2 YENEEA. CDR3: CASSLDGGVRNTEAFF. In DNA, the CDR3 is TGTGCCAGCAGCTTAGATGGGGGCGTCCGGAACACTGAAGCTTTCTTT.

This rearrangement joins TRBV11-2 to TRBJ2-5; D is uncertain. CDR1 and CDR2 from the germline V gene are SGHAT and FQNNGV. V was shortened by 1 base and J by 5 bases, with 5 bases between the two germline ends. The CDR3 extends over 12 amino acids. The CDR3 loop is CASSLGAETQYF. Written as DNA, the CDR3 is TGTGCCAGCAGCTTAGGTGCGGAGACCCAGTACTTC.

V gene TRBV9 combines with J gene TRBJ2-3; 7 nucleotides match TRBD2. Germline CDR1 SGDLS, CDR2 YYNGEE. The trim removed 2 bases at V and 3 bases at J, leaving 6 bases unmatched. The length of the CDR3 is 15 residues. The CDR3 DNA reads TGTGCCAGCAGCGTTTCGGGGGGAGTTACAGATACGCAGTATTTT. Its protein product is CASSVSGGVTDTQYF.

V usage is TRBV25-1 and J usage is TRBJ2-1; 10 nucleotides align to TRBD2. Germline loops: CDR1 MGHDK, CDR2 SYGVNS. Unmatched junction bases numbered 11, after V lost 3 bases and J lost 6 bases. This CDR3 contains 17 residues. The CDR3 region has the DNA TGTGCCAGCAGTGATGTCCCTAGCGGGGGAGTTCCCAATGAGCAGTTCTTC. It is translated as CASSDVPSGGVPNEQFF.

This clone has just one count. This sequence joins TRBV4-2 and TRBJ2-7; D might be TRBD2 (6 bases). Germline CDR1 and CDR2: LGHNA and YNFKEQ. Trimming removed 1 base at V and 0 bases at J, with 19 bases between. The CDR3 loop spans 18 amino acids. CDR3 nucleotide sequence: TGTGCCAGCAGCCAAGCCCCGGACGGGACTTTGAGCTCCTACGAGCAGTACTTC. Amino acids: CASSQAPDGTLSSYEQYF.

This clone was counted a single time. The chain employs TRBV7-9 and TRBJ2-1; weak D call: TRBD2 (6 bases). The CDR3 has 13 amino acids. V was cut by 3 bases and J by 8 bases, with 11 bases left in between. In germline, CDR1 is SEHNR, CDR2 FQNEAQ (reference sequence). The CDR3 DNA reads TGTGCCAGCAGCTTGGGGGGTTGGGATGAGCAGTTCTTC. It specifies CASSLGGWDEQFF.

The V and J genes are TRBV11-2 and TRBJ2-5; TRBD1 agrees at 11 bases. The CDR3 has 15 amino acids. The V gene end was trimmed by 1 base and the J gene end by 5 bases; junction bases not matched to a gene: 3. CDR1 is SGHAT, CDR2 FQNNGV, per germline. CDR3 loop: CASSLGTGGLETQYF. In DNA, the CDR3 is TGTGCCAGCAGCTTAGGGACAGGGGGCCTTGAGACCCAGTACTTC.

This clone was observed once. This chain joins TRBV2 and TRBJ1-1; 7 positions agree with TRBD1. The CDR3 has 13 residues. V was pared by 6 bases and J by 3 bases, with 4 bases of the junction left unmatched. CDR1 is SNHLY and CDR2 is FYNNEI in the germline V gene. CDR3 in amino acids: CASSETGYTEAFF. In DNA form, the CDR3 reads TGTGCCAGCAGCGAGACAGGGTACACTGAAGCTTTCTTT.

The chain combines TRBV5-1 with TRBJ2-3; 7 positions match TRBD2. V trimming: 2 bases; J trimming: 2 bases; junction bases outside the gene matches: 11. The germline gives CDR1 SGHRS, CDR2 YFSETQ. CDR3 length: 17 amino acids. DNA of the CDR3: TGCGCCAGCAGCTTATATCTCAAAGCGGGGACCACAGATACGCAGTATTTT. Translation: CASSLYLKAGTTDTQYF.

V is TRBV9 and J is TRBJ1-1; tentatively, D is TRBD1 (6 bases). The CDR3 totals 14 residues. Trimming stripped 0 bases from V and 2 bases from J, with 8 bases between. Per germline, CDR1 SGDLS and CDR2 YYNGEE. In DNA form, the CDR3 reads TGTGCCAGCAGCGTAGAGGGGGATAACACTGAAGCTTTCTTT. Its translation is CASSVEGDNTEAFF. The full variable domain, rest sourced from reference TRBV9 and TRBJ1-1, is DSGVTQTPKHLITATGQRVTLRCSPRSGDLSVYWYQQSLDQGLQFLIQYYNGEERAKGNILERFSAQQFPDLHSELNLSSLELGDSALYFCASSVEGDNTEAFFGQGTRLTVV.

This clone was seen a handful of times. The J gene is TRBJ2-7, the V gene TRBV6-5; 10 bases are a match to TRBD2. This CDR3 is built from 15 residues. The ends lost 6 bases at V and 6 bases at J; junction bases unmatched: 11. Germline lookup yields CDR1 MNHEY and CDR2 SVGAGI. The CDR3 is CASRPPGLAPSEQYF. The CDR3 DNA sequence: TGTGCCAGCAGACCTCCGGGACTAGCGCCCTCCGAGCAGTACTTC.

J is TRBJ2-7 and V is TRBV9; D is perhaps TRBD2 (6 bases). V shed 3 bases and J shed 2 bases, with 9 bases lying between them. The CDR3 contains 13 residues. CDR1 and CDR2 (germline): SGDLS, YYNGEE. CDR3 in amino acids: CASSGGATYEQYF. The CDR3 DNA reads as TGTGCCAGCAGCGGCGGGGCGACCTACGAGCAGTACTTC. Full variable domain (outside the CDR3, taken from reference TRBV9 and TRBJ2-7): DSGVTQTPKHLITATGQRVTLRCSPRSGDLSVYWYQQSLDQGLQFLIQYYNGEERAKGNILERFSAQQFPDLHSELNLSSLELGDSALYFCASSGGATYEQYFGPGTRLTVT.

The rearrangement uses TRBV5-1 and TRBJ2-5; 9 positions match TRBD2. The CDR3 spans 15 residues. The J segment lost 3 bases and the V segment lost 4 bases, leaving 7 bases of the junction unmatched. Looked up from germline, CDR1 is SGHRS and CDR2 is YFSETQ. CDR3 loop: CASSRNSGGKETQYF. The CDR3 nucleotides are TGCGCCAGCAGCCGGAATAGCGGGGGCAAAGAGACCCAGTACTTC.

The V gene is TRBV27, the J gene TRBJ1-1; the D is unclear. CDR3 length: 17 residues. Trimming took 2 bases from V and 1 from J, leaving 17 bases between them. Germline V gene lookup returns CDR1 MNHEY and CDR2 SMNVEV (reference sequence). The CDR3 spells CASSLGLLGRENTEAFF. The CDR3 DNA reads as TGTGCCAGCAGTTTAGGCTTATTAGGGCGGGAGAACACTGAAGCTTTCTTT.

The genes are TRBV19 and TRBJ1-2; TRBD1 agrees at 7 bases. This CDR3 has 14 amino acids. Per germline, CDR1 LNHDA and CDR2 SQIVND (reference sequence). V dropped 3 bases and J dropped 8; count of bases not matched to a gene: 9. CDR3 sequence: CASSMDRPSPGYTF. The CDR3 nucleotides read TGTGCCAGTAGTATGGACAGGCCATCGCCGGGCTACACCTTC.

V gene TRBV19 combines with J gene TRBJ2-7, with a possible D match to TRBD2 (5 bases). The CDR3 is 15 amino acids. Germline V gene sequence: CDR1 LNHDA, CDR2 SQIVND (reference sequence). Deletions cut 5 bases from V and 3 bases from J, with 17 bases between. In DNA, the CDR3 is TGTGCCAGTAGTCCGAGAGGCGCGGGTCACTACGAGCAGTACTTC. This gives the protein CASSPRGAGHYEQYF.